Below, 21 T cell receptor beta chains from the same sample are listed, as sequenced in a study of cytomegalovirus exposure and HLA in healthy donors. This table comes from immunoSEQ multiplex PCR, and its TCRdb copy is limited to in-frame clones, with some not included. The sample yields some 150,000 clones, around 86% seen once. The sample comprised PBMCs. These receptors came from a man aged 18 to 30 in good health and CMV-seropositive.

The rearrangement joins TRBV19 to TRBJ1-1, with a weak D call TRBD1 (6 bases). CDR1 is LNHDA and CDR2 is SQIVND in the germline V gene (reference sequence). The ends were cut back, 5 bases at V and 7 bases at J, with 11 bases in the middle. The CDR3 length is 12 residues. CDR3 region: CASSPQDSEAFF. CDR3 bases: TGTGCCAGTAGTCCCCAGGACAGTGAAGCTTTCTTT.

The gene calls are TRBV6-6 and TRBJ1-3; possibly TRBD1 for D (5 bases). V was pared by 9 bases and J by 1 base, with 10 bases between. CDR1 and CDR2 from the germline V gene are MNHNY and SVGAGI (reference sequence). The CDR3 has 13 amino acids. The CDR3 reads CASYRGSGNTIYF. CDR3 DNA sequence: TGTGCCAGTTATAGGGGTTCTGGAAACACCATATATTTT.

V is TRBV7-8 and J is TRBJ2-7; 9 bases line up with TRBD2. Per the germline V gene, CDR1 is SGHVS and CDR2 is FQNEAQ. The CDR3 consists of 15 residues. Unmatched junction bases numbered 4, after V lost 0 bases and J lost 4 bases. CDR3: CASSLASGRAYEQYF. As DNA, the CDR3 is TGTGCCAGCAGCTTAGCTAGCGGGAGAGCATACGAGCAGTACTTC.

The chain carries TRBV9 and TRBJ2-1; 7 bases are shared with TRBD2. Germline lookup yields CDR1 SGDLS and CDR2 YYNGEE. Losses at the gene ends were 4 bases for V and 5 bases for J; bases not matched to a gene: 15. This CDR3 is built from 17 residues. This CDR3 is CASSTPRGTGGNNEQFF. CDR3 nucleotide sequence: TGTGCCAGCAGCACTCCCCGTGGTACGGGAGGCAACAATGAGCAGTTCTTC.

The chain uses TRBV4-1 and TRBJ2-3, with D possibly being TRBD1 (5 bases). The CDR3 consists of 15 residues. Between the trimmed V and J ends, which lost 0 bases and 7 bases, there was a span of 14 bases. Per germline, CDR1 MGHRA and CDR2 YSYEKL. The CDR3 reads CASSQDGAGPYTQYF. CDR3 sequence (DNA): TGCGCCAGCAGCCAAGATGGGGCAGGACCGTATACGCAGTATTTT.

This chain joins TRBV2 and TRBJ2-1; TRBD2 aligns across 8 bases. Germline V lookup: CDR1 SNHLY, CDR2 FYNNEI. The CDR3 is 15 amino acids. V was clipped by 7 bases and J by 6 bases; unmatched bases: 11. The CDR3 DNA reads as TGTGCCAGCACAAAGCCGGGACTAGTTCTCAATGAGCAGTTCTTC. Encoded protein: CASTKPGLVLNEQFF.

The rearrangement links TRBV30 to TRBJ1-2; D might be TRBD1 (5 bases). This CDR3 is built from 13 residues. The germline V gene has CDR1 GTSNPN and CDR2 SVGIG (reference sequence). The V end lost 4 bases, the J end lost 4 bases, and 13 bases lay between the germline ends. The CDR3 sequence: CAWTLDSFYGYTF. The CDR3 bases are TGTGCCTGGACCTTAGACAGTTTCTATGGCTACACCTTC.

The rearrangement links TRBV13 to TRBJ2-1, with TRBD1 identical over 8 bases. Germline V gives CDR1 PRHDT, CDR2 FYEKMQ (reference sequence). CDR3 length: 15 amino acids. The J segment lost 6 bases and the V segment lost 5 bases, leaving 9 bases of the junction unmatched. Here the CDR3 reads CASSTRQGRINEQFF. The CDR3 nucleotides are TGTGCCAGCAGCACCCGACAGGGGAGAATCAATGAGCAGTTCTTC.

The rearrangement uses TRBV5-8 and TRBJ2-1; D possibly corresponds to TRBD2 (5 bases). The V gene's germline CDR1 is SGHTS and CDR2 YDEGEE. The V and J ends lost 7 bases and 4 bases respectively, with 33 bases between them. The CDR3 totals 20 residues. The CDR3 region has the DNA TGTGCCAGCGGGCCTGGGGAGCCGAGGCGGGTTCAGCATACATACAATGAGCAGTTCTTC. This codes for CASGPGEPRRVQHTYNEQFF.

The V gene is TRBV13, the J gene TRBJ2-7; D call uncertain. The CDR3 sequence is 14 residues long. Germline V gene lookup returns CDR1 PRHDT and CDR2 FYEKMQ (reference sequence). V was pared by 2 bases and J by 3 bases, with 11 bases between. The CDR3 sequence is CASSLRGYIYEQYF. CDR3 bases: TGTGCCAGCAGCTTACGAGGATATATCTACGAGCAGTACTTC.

This clone appeared a single time. The CDR3 protein is CASSWGHRSTEAFF. The CDR3 DNA reads TGTGCCAGCAGCTGGGGACACCGGAGCACTGAAGCTTTCTTT. The chain recombines TRBV5-6 with TRBJ1-1; weak D call: TRBD1 (6 bases). The CDR3 is made up of 14 amino acids. CDR1 SGHDT and CDR2 YYEEEE come from the germline V gene. Deletions cut 3 bases from V and 4 bases from J, with 13 bases between.

The gene calls are TRBV28 and TRBJ2-7, with TRBD2 matching 10 bases. The ends lost 2 bases at V and 5 bases at J; junction bases unmatched: 6. Germline values: CDR1 MDHEN, CDR2 SYDVKM. This CDR3 spans 15 amino acids. The CDR3 DNA reads TGTGCCAGCAGTTTAAGCGGGAGGGCCTTAGACGAGCAGTACTTC. This codes for CASSLSGRALDEQYF.

In the case of this clone: One end of the junction varies from germline; a read error may be responsible. V usage is TRBV7-7 and J usage is TRBJ2-2; a possible D gene is TRBD2 (6 bases). The CDR3 length is 14 residues. Germline CDR1 and CDR2: SSHAT and FNYEAQ (reference sequence). The CDR3 DNA reads as TGTGCTAGCAGCTTAGCGGTCGGGGACGGGGAGCTGTTTTTT. The encoded protein is CASSLAVGDGELFF.

The rearrangement joins TRBV28 to TRBJ2-3, with D possibly matching TRBD1 (5 bases). This CDR3 spans 14 amino acids. Germline-derived CDR1 and CDR2 are MDHEN and SYDVKM. Trimming pared 3 bases from V and 8 bases from J, leaving 15 bases between. The DNA of the CDR3 is TGTGCCAGCAGTTTTTTTCCCCTCAGGGCTACGCAGTATTTT. Its translation is CASSFFPLRATQYF.

The chain joins TRBV6-5 to TRBJ2-5, with D maybe TRBD1 (6 bases). V was shortened by 6 bases and J by 1 base, with 9 bases between the two germline ends. Germline CDR1 MNHEY, CDR2 SVGAGI. This CDR3 has 13 residues. The chain's CDR3 is CASSGQFQETQYF. The CDR3 DNA is TGTGCCAGCAGCGGACAGTTCCAAGAGACCCAGTACTTC.

The chain recombines TRBV9 with TRBJ2-4; TRBD2 is a possible D gene (5 bases). The CDR3 length is 15 residues. CDR1 is SGDLS, CDR2 YYNGEE, per germline. V lost 2 bases and J lost 0, with 9 bases in between. This CDR3 is CASSVGGAAKNIQYF. The CDR3 bases are TGTGCCAGCAGCGTCGGAGGTGCAGCCAAAAACATTCAGTACTTC.

This chain joins TRBV27 and TRBJ2-1; D is perhaps TRBD2 (6 bases). Germline V gives CDR1 MNHEY, CDR2 SMNVEV (reference sequence). The CDR3 has 14 amino acids. Trimming took off 4 bases at V and 7 bases at J, with 14 bases between the two ends. The CDR3 region has the DNA TGTGCCAGCAGTTCGGTCGGGAGAGGTAATGAGCAGTTCTTC. This sequence encodes CASSSVGRGNEQFF.

The rearrangement joins TRBV28 to TRBJ2-7; 10 bases line up with TRBD2. V trimming: 6 bases; J trimming: 2 bases; junction bases outside the gene matches: 4. The CDR3 runs to 14 residues. Germline V gene data show CDR1 as MDHEN and CDR2 as SYDVKM. The CDR3 nucleotides read TGTGCCAGCAGCCATACTAGCGGGGCCTACGAGCAGTACTTC. The encoded protein is CASSHTSGAYEQYF.

The chain carries TRBV11-2 and TRBJ2-7; TRBD2 might be the D (5 bases). The V gene's germline CDR1 is SGHAT and CDR2 FQNNGV. V was clipped by 5 bases and J by 4 bases, with 21 bases between them. The CDR3 totals 16 residues. In nucleotides, the CDR3 is TGTGCCAGCAGCCCGATCTCCTGGAGAGGGTCATACGAGCAGTACTTC. Translating gives CASSPISWRGSYEQYF.

J is TRBJ2-7 and V is TRBV5-1; TRBD1 matches 7 bases. V was clipped by 2 bases and J by 6 bases; unmatched bases: 8. The CDR3 is made up of 14 amino acids. Per the germline V gene, CDR1 is SGHRS and CDR2 is YFSETQ. The CDR3 region is CASSLTGDQFEQYF. CDR3 sequence (DNA): TGCGCCAGCAGCTTAACAGGGGATCAGTTCGAGCAGTACTTC.

In regard to this clone: The sample holds other DNA sequences that translate to the same CDR3. CDR3 sequence: CASSLGQGRDTQYF. The CDR3 nucleotides are TGCGCCAGCAGCTTGGGACAGGGAAGGGATACGCAGTATTTT. V gene TRBV5-1 combines with J gene TRBJ2-3; 7 bases line up with TRBD1. The CDR3 length is 14 residues. From germline, CDR1 is SGHRS and CDR2 YFSETQ. The junction had 4 bases not matched to a gene; V was cut back by 0 bases and J by 6 bases.